This T cell receptor beta chain was sequenced during a study of T cell repertoires in cytomegalovirus infection. Note on this clonotype: Its matching antigen is unknown.

One entry per CDR3 protein, called by TCRdb with MiXCR from the reads. The sample holds about 830,000 distinct CDR3 sequences, approximately 29% seen once. With 3 bases removed from V and 2 bases from J, the gap between germline ends came to 7 bases. There are 13 residues in the CDR3. Germline V gene sequence: CDR1 MDHEN, CDR2 SYDVKM. The V call is TRBV28, the J call TRBJ1-1; D is uncertain. Sequencing was performed on cultured CD8+ T cells from PBMCs, taken from culture after CMV antigen stimulation. The TCR sequence derives from a human donor in good health (CMV status not recorded). Some clones in this sample may be carry-over from other donors' samples. The CDR3 is CASSLGYNTEAFF. CDR3 in DNA: TGTGCCAGCAGTTTGGGGTATAACACTGAAGCTTTCTTT.